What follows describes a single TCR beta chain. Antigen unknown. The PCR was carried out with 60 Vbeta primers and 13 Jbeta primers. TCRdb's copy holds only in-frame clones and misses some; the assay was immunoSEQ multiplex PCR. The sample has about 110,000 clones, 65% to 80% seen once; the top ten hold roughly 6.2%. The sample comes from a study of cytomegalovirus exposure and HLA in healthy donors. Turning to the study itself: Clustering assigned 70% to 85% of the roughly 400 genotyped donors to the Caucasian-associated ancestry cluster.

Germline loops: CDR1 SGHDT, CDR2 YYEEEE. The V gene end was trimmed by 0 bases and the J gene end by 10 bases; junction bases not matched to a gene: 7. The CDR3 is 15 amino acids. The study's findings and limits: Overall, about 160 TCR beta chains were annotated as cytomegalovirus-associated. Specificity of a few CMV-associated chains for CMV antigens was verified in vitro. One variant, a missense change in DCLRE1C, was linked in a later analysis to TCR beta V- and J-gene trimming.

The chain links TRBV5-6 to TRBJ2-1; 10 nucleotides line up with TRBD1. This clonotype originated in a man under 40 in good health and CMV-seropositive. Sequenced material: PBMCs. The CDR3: CASSLGTGGVSEQFF. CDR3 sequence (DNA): TGTGCCAGCAGCTTGGGGACAGGGGGGGTCTCGGAGCAGTTCTTC.